This T cell receptor beta chain appears in the sequencing data of a study of beta chain features in type 1 diabetes. General observations from the study: Shortening that was moderate but significant affected the TCRB CDR3s of Type 1 diabetes patients in all four CD4+ subsets.

The isolated RNA, all of it, was reverse transcribed, so expressed TCRB transcripts were what got sequenced. Libraries were prepared by immunoSEQ multiplex PCR; TCRdb keeps only in-frame clonotypes and omits some of them. The sample lists fewer than 110,000 clones, around 30% occurring once. This clone has more than one count but fewer than ten. Antigen unknown. V lost 1 base and J 0 bases, leaving 5 bases between the germline ends. The CDR3 extends over 14 amino acids. Germline V gene data show CDR1 as SGHVS and CDR2 as FNYEAQ. The genes are TRBV7-6 and TRBJ2-3; D call uncertain. The TCR sequence derives from a young woman with type 1 diabetes. Sequencing was done on a sample of central memory CD4+ T cells from blood. The CDR3 DNA is TGTGCCAGCAGCTTAGTTGCGAGCACAGATACGCAGTATTTT. This gives the protein CASSLVASTDTQYF.